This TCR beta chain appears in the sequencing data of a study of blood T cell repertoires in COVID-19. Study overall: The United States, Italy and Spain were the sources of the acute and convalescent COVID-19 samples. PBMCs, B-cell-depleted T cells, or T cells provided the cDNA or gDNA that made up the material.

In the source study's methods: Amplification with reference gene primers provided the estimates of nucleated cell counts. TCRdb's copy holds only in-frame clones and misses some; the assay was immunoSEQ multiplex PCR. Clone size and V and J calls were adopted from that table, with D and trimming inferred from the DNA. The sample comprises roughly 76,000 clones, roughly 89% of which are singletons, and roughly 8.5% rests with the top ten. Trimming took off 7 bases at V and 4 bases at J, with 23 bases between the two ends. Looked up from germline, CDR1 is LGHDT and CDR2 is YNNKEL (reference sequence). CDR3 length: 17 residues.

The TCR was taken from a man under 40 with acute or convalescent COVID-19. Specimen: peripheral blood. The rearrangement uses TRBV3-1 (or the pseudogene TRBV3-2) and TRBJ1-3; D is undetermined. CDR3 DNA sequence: TGTGCCAGCACCCAGAGAGCCCGGGATCGTTGGGGAAACACCATATATTTT. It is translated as CASTQRARDRWGNTIYF.